Following are 15 T cell receptor beta chains from one sample sequenced in a study of Tregs in tolerant kidney transplant recipients. TCRdb keeps only in-frame clones here, not all; method: immunoSEQ multiplex PCR. The sample yields about 240,000 clones, approximately 83% seen once. Sequenced input: CD4+ T cells from blood. Source of these receptors: a human donor in good health.

This rearrangement joins TRBV6-1 to TRBJ2-7; 8 bases align to TRBD2. The germline V gene encodes CDR1 MNHNS and CDR2 SASEGT. The V gene end was trimmed by 5 bases and the J gene end by 4 bases; junction bases not matched to a gene: 10. CDR3 size: 15 residues. Here the CDR3 DNA reads TGTGCCAGCAGTTCCCCGGGGGGGGCCAAATACGAGCAGTACTTC. It specifies CASSSPGGAKYEQYF.

The rearrangement links TRBV6-5 to TRBJ1-1, with TRBD1 identical over 7 bases. After removal of 6 bases from V and 4 bases from J, the junction contained 8 bases not matched to a gene. Germline values: CDR1 MNHEY, CDR2 SVGAGI. The CDR3 runs 14 residues. Here the CDR3 DNA reads TGTGCCAGCAGGCCAGACAGGGCGGTCACTGAAGCTTTCTTT. It translates to CASRPDRAVTEAFF.

This sequence joins TRBV6-1 and TRBJ2-7, with D tentatively TRBD2 (5 bases). The CDR3 has 14 amino acids. Deletions cut 6 bases from V and 3 bases from J, with 15 bases between. The germline V gene encodes CDR1 MNHNS and CDR2 SASEGT. CDR3 protein: CASRFGLLGYEQYF. CDR3 bases: TGTGCCAGCAGGTTTGGACTTCTGGGCTACGAGCAGTACTTC.

This clone showed up just once. The J gene is TRBJ2-5, the V gene TRBV30, with 8 bases lining up with TRBD1. The CDR3 totals 13 residues. The V segment lost 5 bases and the J segment 7 bases; nucleotides outside the gene matches: 9. CDR1 and CDR2 (germline): GTSNPN, SVGIG (reference sequence). The CDR3 reads CAWALGGQGTQYF. Here the CDR3 DNA reads TGTGCCTGGGCACTCGGCGGACAGGGGACCCAGTACTTC.

The rearrangement uses TRBV30 and TRBJ1-5; tentatively, D is TRBD1 (6 bases). The CDR3 consists of 16 residues. V lost 1 base to trimming and J lost 0 bases, with 13 bases between them. Germline CDR1 GTSNPN, CDR2 SVGIG (reference sequence). CDR3 sequence: CAWSGGGTLSNQPQHF. The CDR3 region has the DNA TGTGCCTGGAGTGGAGGGGGTACCCTTAGCAATCAGCCCCAGCATTTT.

The rearrangement joins TRBV2 to TRBJ1-1, with TRBD1 matching 8 bases. J lost 3 bases, V lost 7 bases, and 10 bases had no gene match. This CDR3 contains 15 residues. Per the germline V gene, CDR1 is SNHLY and CDR2 is FYNNEI. CDR3: CASTLFQGAYTEAFF. CDR3 nucleotides: TGTGCCAGCACCCTATTTCAGGGGGCTTACACTGAAGCTTTCTTT.

This chain uses TRBV30 with TRBJ2-7; the match to TRBD2 covers 8 bases. Trimming cost V 2 bases and J 2 bases; bases outside gene matches: 14. Germline CDR1 and CDR2: GTSNPN and SVGIG (reference sequence). This CDR3 is built from 17 residues. CDR3 in amino acids: CAWSPAGVTLVPYEQYF. CDR3 nucleotides: TGTGCCTGGAGTCCAGCGGGAGTTACCTTGGTCCCCTACGAGCAGTACTTC.

The chain is built from TRBV7-9 and TRBJ1-1; D might be TRBD1 (5 bases). Germline V gene lookup returns CDR1 SEHNR and CDR2 FQNEAQ (reference sequence). This CDR3 region has 13 residues. V lost 3 bases to trimming and J lost 5 bases, with 10 bases between them. The CDR3 region has the DNA TGTGCCAGCAGCTTCCAGGGTTTGACTGAAGCTTTCTTT. It translates to CASSFQGLTEAFF.

The J gene is TRBJ2-3, the V gene TRBV19, with TRBD2 matching 8 bases. Trimming cost V 4 bases and J 3 bases; bases outside gene matches: 6. CDR1 is LNHDA, CDR2 SQIVND, per germline (reference sequence). The CDR3 extends over 15 amino acids. The CDR3 DNA sequence: TGTGCCAGTAGTAGGGAACGGGGGGGGACAGATACGCAGTATTTT. This sequence encodes CASSRERGGTDTQYF.

The chain recombines TRBV5-6 with TRBJ2-6, with D possibly matching TRBD1 (6 bases). The CDR3 spans 15 residues. Per the germline V gene, CDR1 is SGHDT and CDR2 is YYEEEE. V was clipped by 4 bases and J by 1 base, with 9 bases between them. The CDR3 sequence: CASSPGVSGANVLTF. In nucleotides, the CDR3 is TGTGCCAGCAGCCCAGGGGTATCTGGGGCCAACGTCCTGACTTTC. Combining the CDR3 with reference TRBV5-6 and TRBJ2-6 gives the whole variable domain DAGVTQSPTHLIKTRGQQVTLRCSPKSGHDTVSWYQQALGQGPQFIFQYYEEEERQRGNFPDRFSGHQFPNYSSELNVNALLLGDSALYLCASSPGVSGANVLTFGAGSRLTVL.

The chain recombines TRBV5-1 with TRBJ2-3; TRBD2 agrees at 7 bases. Germline V gene sequence: CDR1 SGHRS, CDR2 YFSETQ. The CDR3 is 14 amino acids. The V gene end was trimmed by 0 bases and the J gene end by 6 bases; junction bases not matched to a gene: 4. CDR3 amino acids: CASSLEAGLDTQYF. The CDR3 DNA sequence: TGCGCCAGCAGCTTGGAAGCGGGGTTGGATACGCAGTATTTT.

The chain couples TRBV5-7 to TRBJ2-5, with D tentatively TRBD2 (6 bases). TRBV5-7 is filed as an ORF, its function uncertain. V was cut by 6 bases and J by 1 base, with 13 bases left in between. The CDR3 sequence is 14 residues long. CDR3 DNA: TGTGCCAGCAATCGGCGGGGACCCCAAGAGACCCAGTACTTC. Translation: CASNRRGPQETQYF.

V is TRBV6-1 and J is TRBJ2-3; possible D gene TRBD1, 5 bases. Germline values: CDR1 MNHNS, CDR2 SASEGT. This CDR3 contains 13 residues. Trimming took 6 bases from V and 2 from J, leaving 9 bases between them. This chain's CDR3 is CASSATATDTQYF. The CDR3 DNA sequence: TGTGCCAGCAGCGCGACAGCCACAGATACGCAGTATTTT.

The chain combines TRBV6-1 with TRBJ1-1; tentative D call: TRBD1 (5 bases). The germline CDR1 and CDR2 sequences are MNHNS and SASEGT. Trimming took off 0 bases at V and 10 bases at J, with 9 bases between the two ends. The CDR3 has 12 residues. Here the CDR3 DNA reads TGTGCCAGCAGTGAAGCTAAAGGGGTAGCTTTCTTT. Protein sequence: CASSEAKGVAFF.

The rearrangement joins TRBV6-1 to TRBJ2-4, with 7 positions matching TRBD1. The V segment lost 2 bases and the J segment 7 bases; nucleotides outside the gene matches: 2. This CDR3 has 13 residues. Germline CDR1 MNHNS, CDR2 SASEGT. CDR3 region: CASSERQGNIQYF. The CDR3 DNA sequence: TGTGCCAGCAGTGAACGACAGGGCAACATTCAGTACTTC.